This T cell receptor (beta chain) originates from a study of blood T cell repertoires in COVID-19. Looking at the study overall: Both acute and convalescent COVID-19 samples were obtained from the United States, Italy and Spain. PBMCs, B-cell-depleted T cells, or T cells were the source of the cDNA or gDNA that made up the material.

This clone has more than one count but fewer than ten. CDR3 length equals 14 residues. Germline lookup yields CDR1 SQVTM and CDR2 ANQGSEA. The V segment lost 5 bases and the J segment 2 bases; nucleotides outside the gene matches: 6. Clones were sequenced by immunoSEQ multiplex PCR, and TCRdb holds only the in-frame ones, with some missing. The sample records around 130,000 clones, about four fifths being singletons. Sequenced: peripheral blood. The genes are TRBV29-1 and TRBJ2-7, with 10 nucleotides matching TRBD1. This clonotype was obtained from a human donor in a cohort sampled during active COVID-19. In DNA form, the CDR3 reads TGCAGCGTTAGAGGGGACAGGGGCGCCTACGAGCAGTACTTC. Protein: CSVRGDRGAYEQYF.